Presented here are 12 T cell receptor beta chains from one specimen sequenced in a study of blood T cell repertoires in COVID-19. This table comes from immunoSEQ multiplex PCR, and its TCRdb copy is limited to in-frame clones, with some not included. The data show roughly 57,000 clones, around 90% seen once. The sample comprised peripheral blood. Every receptor here comes from a man at least 80 years old with acute or convalescent COVID-19.

This clone was counted once. The DNA of the CDR3 is TGTGCCAGCAGCTACGGGACAGGGCATTATCAGCCCCAGCATTTT. Translation: CASSYGTGHYQPQHF. The rearrangement uses TRBV7-9 and TRBJ1-5; 9 bases line up with TRBD1. Germline V lookup: CDR1 SEHNR, CDR2 FQNEAQ (reference sequence). Germline trimming cut 4 bases from V and 5 bases from J; bases unmatched to any gene: 6. The CDR3 loop spans 15 amino acids.

This clone was detected once. The V and J genes are TRBV10-3 and TRBJ2-5; 8 nucleotides line up with TRBD1. The length of the CDR3 is 14 residues. The germline CDR1 and CDR2 sequences are ENHRY and SYGVKD. The junction had 2 bases not matched to a gene; V was cut back by 4 bases and J by 1 base. CDR3 in DNA: TGTGCCATCAGTGGGACAGGGTTCCAAGAGACCCAGTACTTC. This gives the protein CAISGTGFQETQYF.

This clone showed up just once. The J gene is TRBJ1-2, the V gene TRBV28, with unresolved D. Germline V lookup: CDR1 MDHEN, CDR2 SYDVKM. The ends were cut back, 3 bases at V and 0 bases at J, with 5 bases in the middle. The CDR3 runs to 13 residues. The CDR3 spells CASSLLANYGYTF. The CDR3 coding sequence is TGTGCCAGCAGTTTGTTAGCTAACTATGGCTACACCTTC.

The V gene is TRBV14, the J gene TRBJ2-5; D might be TRBD2 (6 bases). The germline V and J ends were trimmed by 5 bases and 1 base, with 14 bases remaining between them. The CDR3 runs 15 residues. From germline, CDR1 is SGHDN and CDR2 FVKESK. CDR3 in amino acids: CASSELGGSQETQYF. The DNA of the CDR3 is TGTGCCAGCAGCGAACTCGGGGGATCCCAAGAGACCCAGTACTTC.

The chain is built from TRBV5-5 and TRBJ1-6; 7 bases agree with TRBD1. This CDR3 region has 17 residues. The junction had 10 bases not matched to a gene; V was cut back by 0 bases and J by 7 bases. Germline V gives CDR1 SGHKS, CDR2 YYEKEE (reference sequence). This chain's CDR3 is CASSLVFQEGGNSPLHF. The CDR3 region has the DNA TGTGCCAGCAGCTTGGTTTTCCAGGAAGGGGGCAATTCACCCCTCCACTTT.

CDR3 sequence (DNA): TGTGCCAGCAGTTACACTAGCACAGCGAACACCGGGGAGCTGTTTTTT. Its translation: CASSYTSTANTGELFF. V usage is TRBV6-2 or TRBV6-3 and J usage is TRBJ2-2, with D possibly TRBD2 on 6 matching bases. V dropped 2 bases and J dropped 0 bases, with 10 bases sitting between them. The CDR3 totals 16 residues. Per germline, CDR1 MNHEY and CDR2 SVGEGT.

The chain joins TRBV28 to TRBJ1-5, with 8 bases matching TRBD1. Germline values: CDR1 MDHEN, CDR2 SYDVKM. V lost 4 bases and J lost 6; bases outside the gene matches: 5. The CDR3 is made up of 14 amino acids. CDR3 DNA: TGTGCCAGCAGTTCGGACAGGGCGAGTCAGCCCCAGCATTTT. Protein: CASSSDRASQPQHF. Combining the CDR3 with reference TRBV28 and TRBJ1-5 gives the whole variable domain DVKVTQSSRYLVKRTGEKVFLECVQDMDHENMFWYRQDPGLGLRLIYFSYDVKMKEKGDIPEGYSVSREKKERFSLILESASTNQTSMYLCASSSDRASQPQHFGDGTRLSIL.

The chain joins TRBV28 to TRBJ1-1; weak D call: TRBD1 (5 bases). The V and J ends lost 3 bases and 5 bases respectively, with 13 bases between them. The CDR3 totals 14 residues. Germline V gives CDR1 MDHEN, CDR2 SYDVKM. In nucleotides, the CDR3 is TGTGCCAGCAGTTTGCCAGGGAAAGGGACTGAAGCTTTCTTT. Its protein product is CASSLPGKGTEAFF. Drawing the rest from reference TRBV28 and TRBJ1-1, the complete variable domain is DVKVTQSSRYLVKRTGEKVFLECVQDMDHENMFWYRQDPGLGLRLIYFSYDVKMKEKGDIPEGYSVSREKKERFSLILESASTNQTSMYLCASSLPGKGTEAFFGQGTRLTVV.

The chain carries TRBV6-5 and TRBJ2-3; 9 positions match TRBD2. The CDR3 extends over 15 amino acids. Germline values: CDR1 MNHEY, CDR2 SVGAGI. The V segment lost 5 bases and the J segment 0 bases; nucleotides outside the gene matches: 3. CDR3 in amino acids: CASSTLAGSTDTQYF. The CDR3 coding sequence is TGTGCCAGCAGTACACTAGCGGGTAGCACAGATACGCAGTATTTT.

This chain joins TRBV7-2 and TRBJ2-7, with TRBD2 as a possible D gene (6 bases). V was clipped by 5 bases and J by 7 bases, with 18 bases between them. This CDR3 has 14 amino acids. Looked up from germline, CDR1 is SGHTA and CDR2 is FQGNSA. The CDR3 loop reads CASSPNTGAGEQYF. The DNA for the CDR3 is TGTGCCAGCAGCCCAAACACGGGAGCCGGGGAGCAGTACTTC.

This clone was counted a single time. The rearrangement links TRBV12-3 or TRBV12-4 to TRBJ1-6; the D is unclear. The CDR3 is 13 amino acids. The germline V and J ends were trimmed by 0 bases and 8 bases, with 5 bases remaining between them. DNA of the CDR3: TGTGCCAGCAGTTTAGCGGACTATTCACCCCTCCACTTT. Translated: CASSLADYSPLHF.

The rearrangement uses TRBV19 and TRBJ1-5; no definite D call. Germline V gives CDR1 LNHDA, CDR2 SQIVND (reference sequence). The CDR3 totals 13 residues. Trimming removed 7 bases from V and 2 bases from J, with 9 bases in between. The CDR3 nucleotides read TGTGCCAGTAACCCCGGTCGCAATCAGCCCCAGCATTTT. It encodes CASNPGRNQPQHF.